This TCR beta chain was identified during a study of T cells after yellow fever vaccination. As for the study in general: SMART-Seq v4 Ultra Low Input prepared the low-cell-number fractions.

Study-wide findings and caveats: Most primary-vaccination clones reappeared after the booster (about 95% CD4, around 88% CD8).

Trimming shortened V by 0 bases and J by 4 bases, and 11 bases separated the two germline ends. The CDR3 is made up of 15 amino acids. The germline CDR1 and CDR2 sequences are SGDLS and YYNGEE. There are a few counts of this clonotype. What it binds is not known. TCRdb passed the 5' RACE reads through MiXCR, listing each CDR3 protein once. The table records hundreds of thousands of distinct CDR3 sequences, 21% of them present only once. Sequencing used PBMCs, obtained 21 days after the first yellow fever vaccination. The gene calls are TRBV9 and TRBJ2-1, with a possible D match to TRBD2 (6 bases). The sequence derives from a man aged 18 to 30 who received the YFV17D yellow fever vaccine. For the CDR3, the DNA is TGTGCCAGCAGCGTAGTGGGCGGGGAATACAATGAGCAGTTCTTC. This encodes CASSVVGGEYNEQFF. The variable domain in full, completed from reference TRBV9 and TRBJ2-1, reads DSGVTQTPKHLITATGQRVTLRCSPRSGDLSVYWYQQSLDQGLQFLIQYYNGEERAKGNILERFSAQQFPDLHSELNLSSLELGDSALYFCASSVVGGEYNEQFFGPGTRLTVL.